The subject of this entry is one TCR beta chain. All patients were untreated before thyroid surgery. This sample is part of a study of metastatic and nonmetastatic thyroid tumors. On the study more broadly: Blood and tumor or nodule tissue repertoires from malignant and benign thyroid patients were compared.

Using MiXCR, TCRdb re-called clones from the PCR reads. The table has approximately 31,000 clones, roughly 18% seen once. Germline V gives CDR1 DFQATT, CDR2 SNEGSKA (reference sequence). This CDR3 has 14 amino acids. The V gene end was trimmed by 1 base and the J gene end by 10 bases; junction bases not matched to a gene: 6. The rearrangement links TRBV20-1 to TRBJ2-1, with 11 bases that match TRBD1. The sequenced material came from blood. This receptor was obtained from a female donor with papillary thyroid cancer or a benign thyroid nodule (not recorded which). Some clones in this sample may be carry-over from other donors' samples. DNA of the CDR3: TGCAGTGCTAGAGCCGGGACAGGGGGTTGGGAGCAGTTCTTC. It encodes CSARAGTGGWEQFF.